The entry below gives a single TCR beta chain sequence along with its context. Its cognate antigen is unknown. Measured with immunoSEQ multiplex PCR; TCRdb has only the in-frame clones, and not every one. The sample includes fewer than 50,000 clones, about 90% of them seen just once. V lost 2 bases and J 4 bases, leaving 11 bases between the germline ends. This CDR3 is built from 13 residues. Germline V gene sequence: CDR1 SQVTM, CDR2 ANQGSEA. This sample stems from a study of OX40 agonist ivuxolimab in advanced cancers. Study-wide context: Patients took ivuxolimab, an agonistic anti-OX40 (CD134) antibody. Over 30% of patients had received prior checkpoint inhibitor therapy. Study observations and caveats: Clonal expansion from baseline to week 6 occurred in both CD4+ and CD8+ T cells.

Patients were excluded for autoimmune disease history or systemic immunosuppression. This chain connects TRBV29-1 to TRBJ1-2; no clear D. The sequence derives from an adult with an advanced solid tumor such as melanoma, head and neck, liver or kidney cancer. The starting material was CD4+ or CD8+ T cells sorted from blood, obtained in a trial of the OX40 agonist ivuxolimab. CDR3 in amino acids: CSVERLGGYGYTF. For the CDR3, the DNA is TGCAGCGTTGAACGGTTGGGAGGCTATGGCTACACCTTC.